The clone carrying this T cell receptor (beta chain) turned up a few times. Its antigen is still unknown. The sample belongs to a study of beta chain features in type 1 diabetes. The study reverse transcribed the entire isolated RNA, so it sequenced expressed TCRB transcripts. Measured with immunoSEQ multiplex PCR; TCRdb has only the in-frame clones, and not every one. The table records 500,000 to 800,000 clones, roughly 12% of them present only once. Notes on the study in general: Within each of all four CD4+ subsets, Type 1 diabetes patients had TCRB CDR3s that were moderately but significantly shorter.

The source material was naive CD4+ T cells from blood. This receptor was identified in a young man with type 1 diabetes.

The CDR3 coding sequence is TGTGCCAGCACCAATGGGAGCTCCTATAATTCACCCCTCCACTTT. Its translation: CASTNGSSYNSPLHF. V usage is TRBV5-4 and J usage is TRBJ1-6; D remains unclear. Looked up from germline, CDR1 is SGHNT and CDR2 is YYREEE (reference sequence). The CDR3 length is 15 residues. The V gene lost 6 bases and the J gene lost 0 bases, with 10 bases spanning the gap.